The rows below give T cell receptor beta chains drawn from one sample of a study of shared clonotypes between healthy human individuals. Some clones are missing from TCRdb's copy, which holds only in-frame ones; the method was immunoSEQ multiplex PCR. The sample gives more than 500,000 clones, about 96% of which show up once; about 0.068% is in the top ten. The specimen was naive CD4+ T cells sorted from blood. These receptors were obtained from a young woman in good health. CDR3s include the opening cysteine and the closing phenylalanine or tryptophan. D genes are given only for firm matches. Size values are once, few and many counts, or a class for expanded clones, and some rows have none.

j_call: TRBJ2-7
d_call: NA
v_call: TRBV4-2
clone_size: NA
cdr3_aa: CASSLGADRSSYEQYF
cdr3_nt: TGTGCCAGCAGCCTGGGGGCCGACAGGAGCTCCTACGAGCAGTACTTC

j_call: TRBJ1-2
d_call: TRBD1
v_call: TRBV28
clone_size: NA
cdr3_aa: CAIGTGGGYGYTF
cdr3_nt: TGTGCCATCGGGACAGGGGGCGGGTATGGCTACACCTTC

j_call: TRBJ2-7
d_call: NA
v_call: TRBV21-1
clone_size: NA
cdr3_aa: CASSKARDYEQYF
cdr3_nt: TGTGCCAGCAGCAAAGCAAGAGACTACGAGCAGTACTTC

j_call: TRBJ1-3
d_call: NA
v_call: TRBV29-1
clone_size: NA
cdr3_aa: CSVGRDSGNTIYF
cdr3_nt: TGCAGCGTAGGACGGGACTCTGGAAACACCATATATTTT

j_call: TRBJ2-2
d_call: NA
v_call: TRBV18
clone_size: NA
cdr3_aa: CASSQGTVGELFF
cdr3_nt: TGTGCCAGCTCACAGGGTACGGTCGGGGAGCTGTTTTTT

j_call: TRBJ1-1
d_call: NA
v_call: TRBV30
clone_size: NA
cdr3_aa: CAWSVTANTEAFF
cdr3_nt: TGTGCCTGGAGTGTAACCGCGAACACTGAAGCTTTCTTT

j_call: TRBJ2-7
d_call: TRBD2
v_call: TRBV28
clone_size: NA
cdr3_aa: CASSLSTSGRSYEQYF
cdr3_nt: TGTGCCAGCAGTTTATCAACTAGCGGGAGGTCCTACGAGCAGTACTTC

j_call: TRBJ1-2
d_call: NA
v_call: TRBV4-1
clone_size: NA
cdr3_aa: CASSHPGRGNYGYTF
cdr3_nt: TGCGCCAGCAGCCACCCCGGGAGGGGTAACTATGGCTACACCTTC

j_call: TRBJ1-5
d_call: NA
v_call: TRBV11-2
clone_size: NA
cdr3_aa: CASSLKGGQHQPQHF
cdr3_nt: TGTGCCAGCAGCTTAAAAGGGGGGCAACATCAGCCCCAGCATTTT

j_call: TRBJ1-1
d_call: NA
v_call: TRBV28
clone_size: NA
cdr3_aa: CASTPRGFRKNTEAFF
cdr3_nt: TGTGCCAGCACTCCTCGGGGTTTCAGGAAGAACACTGAAGCTTTCTTT

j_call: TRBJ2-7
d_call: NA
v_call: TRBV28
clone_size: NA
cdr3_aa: CASSQGFTYEQYF
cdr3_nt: TGTGCCAGCAGTCAAGGGTTTACCTACGAGCAGTACTTC

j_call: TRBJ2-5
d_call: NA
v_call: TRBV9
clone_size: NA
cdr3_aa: CASSPRLGETQYF
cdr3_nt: TGTGCCAGCAGCCCCCGTTTGGGGGAGACCCAGTACTTC

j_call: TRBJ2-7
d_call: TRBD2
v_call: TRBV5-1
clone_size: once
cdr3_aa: CASSLASGGKYEQYF
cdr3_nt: TGCGCCAGCAGCTTGGCCTCGGGGGGTAAATACGAGCAGTACTTC

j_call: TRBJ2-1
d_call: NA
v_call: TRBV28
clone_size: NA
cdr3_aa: CASSLRGDEQFF
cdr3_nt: TGTGCCAGCAGCCTGAGGGGGGATGAGCAGTTCTTC

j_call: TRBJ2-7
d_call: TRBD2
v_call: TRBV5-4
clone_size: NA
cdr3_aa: CASSYAHGLAGAREQYF
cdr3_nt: TGTGCCAGCAGCTATGCACACGGACTAGCGGGAGCGCGGGAGCAGTACTTC

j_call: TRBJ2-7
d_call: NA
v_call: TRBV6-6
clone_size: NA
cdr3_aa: CASSYARNEQYF
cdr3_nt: TGTGCCAGCAGTTACGCTAGGAACGAGCAGTACTTC

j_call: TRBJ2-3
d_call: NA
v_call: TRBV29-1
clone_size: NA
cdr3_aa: CSVPKDRSTDTQYF
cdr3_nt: TGCAGCGTTCCGAAGGACAGATCCACAGATACGCAGTATTTT

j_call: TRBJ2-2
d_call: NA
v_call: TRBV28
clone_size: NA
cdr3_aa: CASSLLGGGELFF
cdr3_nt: TGTGCCAGCAGTTTATTAGGGGGCGGGGAGCTGTTTTTT

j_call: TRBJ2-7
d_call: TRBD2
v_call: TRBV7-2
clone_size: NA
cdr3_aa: CASSIAGTSVAYEQYF
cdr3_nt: TGTGCCAGCAGCATAGCCGGGACTAGCGTGGCCTACGAGCAGTACTTC

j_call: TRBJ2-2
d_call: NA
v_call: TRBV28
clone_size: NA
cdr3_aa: CASSLSTGELFF
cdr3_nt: TGTGCCAGCAGTTTGAGCACCGGGGAGCTGTTTTTT

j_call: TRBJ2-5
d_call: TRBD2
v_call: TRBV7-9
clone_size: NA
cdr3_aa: CASSLARPRAGEQYF
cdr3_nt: TGTGCCAGCAGCTTAGCGCGGCCCCGGGCGGGAGAGCAGTACTTC

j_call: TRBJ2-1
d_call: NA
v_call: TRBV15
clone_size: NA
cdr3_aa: CATSRDGSDEQFF
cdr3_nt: TGTGCCACCAGCAGAGATGGCTCCGATGAGCAGTTCTTC

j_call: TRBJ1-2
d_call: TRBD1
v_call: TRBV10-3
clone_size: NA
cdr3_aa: CAITTTDREGGYTF
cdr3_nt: TGTGCCATAACTACTACCGACAGGGAGGGAGGCTACACCTTC

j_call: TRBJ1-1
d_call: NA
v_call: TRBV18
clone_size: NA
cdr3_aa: CASSPWGVSVSTEAFF
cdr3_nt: TGTGCCAGCTCACCCTGGGGGGTGTCCGTGAGCACTGAAGCTTTCTTT

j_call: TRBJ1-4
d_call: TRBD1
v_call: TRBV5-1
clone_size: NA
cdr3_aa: CASKRRPDRNPEKLFF
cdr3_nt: TGCGCCAGCAAGCGTCGACCGGACAGGAATCCTGAAAAACTGTTTTTT

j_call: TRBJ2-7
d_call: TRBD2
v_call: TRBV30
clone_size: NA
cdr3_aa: CAWSVVMAGGYEQYF
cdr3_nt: TGTGCCTGGAGTGTAGTTATGGCGGGAGGTTACGAGCAGTACTTC

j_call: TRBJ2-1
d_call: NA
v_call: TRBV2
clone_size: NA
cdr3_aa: CASSEAGTYNEQFF
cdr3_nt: TGTGCCAGCAGTGAGGCAGGAACTTACAATGAGCAGTTCTTC

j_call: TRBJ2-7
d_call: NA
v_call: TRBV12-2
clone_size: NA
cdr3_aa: CASRLEDTYEQYF
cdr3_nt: TGTGCAAGTCGCCTAGAGGACACCTACGAGCAGTACTTC

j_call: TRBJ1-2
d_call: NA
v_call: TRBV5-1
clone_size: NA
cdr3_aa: CASSLGYYGYTF
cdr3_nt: TGCGCCAGCAGCTTGGGCTACTATGGCTACACCTTC

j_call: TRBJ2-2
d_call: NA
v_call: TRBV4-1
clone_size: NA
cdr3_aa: CASSLGRDTGELFF
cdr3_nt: TGCGCCAGCAGCCTCGGACGAGACACCGGGGAGCTGTTTTTT

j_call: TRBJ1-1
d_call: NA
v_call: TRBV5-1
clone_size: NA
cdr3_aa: CASSYLGPMNTEAFF
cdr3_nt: TGCGCCAGCAGTTACCTCGGGCCGATGAACACTGAAGCTTTCTTT

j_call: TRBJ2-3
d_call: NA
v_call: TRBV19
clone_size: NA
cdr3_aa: CASNPRPRTGADTQYF
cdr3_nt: TGTGCCAGTAACCCCCGCCCGCGAACTGGGGCAGATACGCAGTATTTT

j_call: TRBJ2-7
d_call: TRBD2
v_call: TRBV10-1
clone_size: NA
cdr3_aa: CASSDTPGLGAEQYF
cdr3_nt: TGCGCCAGCAGTGATACACCGGGACTAGGGGCTGAGCAGTACTTC

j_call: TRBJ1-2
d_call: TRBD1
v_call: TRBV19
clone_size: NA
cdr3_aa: CASGTEMDYGYTF
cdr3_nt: TGTGCCAGTGGGACAGAGATGGACTATGGCTACACCTTC

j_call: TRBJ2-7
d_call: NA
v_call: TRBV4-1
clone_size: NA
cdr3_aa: CASSQESRLSYEQYF
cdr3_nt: TGCGCCAGCAGCCAAGAGAGCCGGCTCTCCTACGAGCAGTACTTC

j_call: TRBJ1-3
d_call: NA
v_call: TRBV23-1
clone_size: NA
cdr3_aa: CASSQGGGNTIYF
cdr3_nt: TGCGCCAGCAGTCAAGGGGGGGGAAACACCATATATTTT

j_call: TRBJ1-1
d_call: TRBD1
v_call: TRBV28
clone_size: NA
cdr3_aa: CASSFSGGTEAFF
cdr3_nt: TGTGCCAGCAGTTTTTCAGGGGGCACTGAAGCTTTCTTT

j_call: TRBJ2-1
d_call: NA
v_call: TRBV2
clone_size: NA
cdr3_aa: CASTVEDVLAGQFF
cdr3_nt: TGTGCCAGCACGGTCGAGGACGTTCTCGCAGGGCAGTTCTTC

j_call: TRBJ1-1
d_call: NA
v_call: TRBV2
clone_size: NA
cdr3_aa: CASSVLDVNTEAFF
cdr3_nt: TGTGCCAGCAGTGTCCTAGACGTGAACACTGAAGCTTTCTTT

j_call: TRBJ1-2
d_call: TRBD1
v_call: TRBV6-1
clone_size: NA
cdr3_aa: CASSSADRVWGYTF
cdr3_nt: TGTGCCAGCAGTTCCGCCGACAGGGTGTGGGGCTACACCTTC

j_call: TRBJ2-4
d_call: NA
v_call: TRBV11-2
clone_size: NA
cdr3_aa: CASIASPAKNIQYF
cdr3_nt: TGTGCCAGCATCGCGAGCCCCGCCAAAAACATTCAGTACTTC

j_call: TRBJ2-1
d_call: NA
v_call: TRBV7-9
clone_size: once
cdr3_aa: CASRGWADEQFF
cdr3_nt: TGTGCCAGCAGGGGCTGGGCTGATGAGCAGTTCTTC

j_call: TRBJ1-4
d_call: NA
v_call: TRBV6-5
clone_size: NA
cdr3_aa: CASSYDATNEKLFF
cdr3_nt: TGTGCCAGCAGTTATGATGCAACTAATGAAAAACTGTTTTTT

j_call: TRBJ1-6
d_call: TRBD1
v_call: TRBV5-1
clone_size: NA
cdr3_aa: CASSKGQGNSPLHF
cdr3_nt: TGCGCCAGCAGCAAGGGACAGGGGAATTCACCCCTCCACTTT

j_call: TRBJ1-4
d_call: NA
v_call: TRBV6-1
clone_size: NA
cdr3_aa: CASSEGLVDEKLFF
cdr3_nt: TGTGCCAGCAGTGAAGGGTTGGTGGATGAAAAACTGTTTTTT

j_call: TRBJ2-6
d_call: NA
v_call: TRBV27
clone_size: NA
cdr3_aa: CASSLLRSGANVLTF
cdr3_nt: TGTGCCAGCAGTTTATTGCGCTCTGGGGCCAACGTCCTGACTTTC

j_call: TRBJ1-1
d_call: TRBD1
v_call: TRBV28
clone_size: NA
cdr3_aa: CASIRQGHTEAFF
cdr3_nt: TGTGCCAGCATCCGACAGGGCCACACTGAAGCTTTCTTT

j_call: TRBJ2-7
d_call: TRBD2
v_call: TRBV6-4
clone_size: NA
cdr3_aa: CASITSGREYF
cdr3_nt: TGTGCCAGCATTACTAGCGGGAGGGAGTACTTC

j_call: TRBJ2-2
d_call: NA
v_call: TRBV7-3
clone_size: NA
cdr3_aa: CASSLTRWETGNTGELFF
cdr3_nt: TGTGCCAGCAGCTTAACTCGGTGGGAGACAGGGAACACCGGGGAGCTGTTTTTT

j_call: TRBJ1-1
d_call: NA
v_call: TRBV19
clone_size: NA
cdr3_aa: CASITIGGSEAFF
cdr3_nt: TGTGCCAGTATCACCATCGGGGGGTCTGAAGCTTTCTTT

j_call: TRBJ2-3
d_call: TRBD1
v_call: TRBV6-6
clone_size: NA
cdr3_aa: CASRTSGQGVDTQYF
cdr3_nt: TGTGCCAGCAGGACTTCGGGACAGGGTGTGGATACGCAGTATTTT

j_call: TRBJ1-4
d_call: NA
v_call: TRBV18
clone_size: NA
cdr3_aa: CASSERGNYEKLFF
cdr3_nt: TGTGCCAGCTCAGAGAGGGGGAACTATGAAAAACTGTTTTTT